These 31 T cell receptor beta chains came from one sample sequenced in a study of cytomegalovirus exposure and HLA in healthy donors. TCRdb's copy holds only in-frame clones and misses some; the assay was immunoSEQ multiplex PCR. The data show 150,000 to 200,000 clones, with over 85% seen just once and 4% to 4.5% held by the top ten. The specimen was PBMCs. Receptors were obtained from a man aged 18-30 years in good health and CMV-seropositive.

CDR3 region: CASSLIGGVGTSSREQYF. CDR3 in DNA: TGTGCCAGCAGCCTTATAGGGGGGGTGGGGACTAGCTCTAGGGAGCAGTACTTC. V gene TRBV7-3 combines with J gene TRBJ2-7; the match to TRBD2 covers 9 bases. Per the germline V gene, CDR1 is SGHTA and CDR2 is FQGTGA. Trimming at V came to 5 bases and at J to 7 bases, leaving 21 bases not matched to a gene. The CDR3 sequence is 18 residues long.

The rearrangement joins TRBV6-6 to TRBJ1-2; unclear D gene. The germline V gene encodes CDR1 MNHNY and CDR2 SVGAGI (reference sequence). CDR3 length equals 14 residues. The V end lost 2 bases, the J end lost 8 bases, and 15 bases lay between the germline ends. CDR3 region: CASSYGRGSGGYTF. The CDR3 DNA is TGTGCCAGCAGTTACGGAAGAGGGTCAGGAGGCTACACCTTC.

This chain joins TRBV6-5 and TRBJ2-7, with D perhaps TRBD1 (5 bases). V dropped 6 bases and J dropped 2 bases, with 17 bases sitting between them. The CDR3 contains 15 residues. Germline V gives CDR1 MNHEY, CDR2 SVGAGI. The CDR3 reads CASSLYTGPTYEQYF. CDR3 nucleotides: TGTGCCAGCAGCCTCTATACAGGACCCACCTACGAGCAGTACTTC.

There are a few counts of this clone. The rearrangement joins TRBV7-2 to TRBJ2-2; 8 nucleotides match TRBD1. This CDR3 is 15 amino acids long. V was clipped by 5 bases and J by 7 bases; unmatched bases: 9. Germline V lookup: CDR1 SGHTA, CDR2 FQGNSA. CDR3 in amino acids: CASSPWTGHGGELFF. CDR3 nucleotide sequence: TGTGCCAGCAGCCCCTGGACAGGGCACGGCGGGGAGCTGTTTTTT.

This rearrangement joins TRBV30 to TRBJ2-5; 7 bases match TRBD2. CDR1 and CDR2 (germline): GTSNPN, SVGIG (reference sequence). The CDR3 extends over 15 amino acids. The trim removed 2 bases at V and 4 bases at J, leaving 10 bases unmatched. CDR3 region: CAWSSGRAFSETQYF. CDR3 nucleotide sequence: TGTGCCTGGAGTAGTGGGAGGGCCTTTTCAGAGACCCAGTACTTC.

A single count supports this clone. The chain has TRBV9 and TRBJ1-2; possibly TRBD1 for D (6 bases). The CDR3 totals 14 residues. V lost 3 bases to trimming and J lost 2 bases, with 11 bases between them. Germline V lookup: CDR1 SGDLS, CDR2 YYNGEE. The chain's CDR3 is CASSATTGNYGYTF. DNA for the CDR3: TGTGCCAGCAGCGCCACCACAGGGAACTATGGCTACACCTTC.

This clone was seen just once. The chain links TRBV6-1 to TRBJ1-1, with D tentatively TRBD1 (5 bases). V lost 6 bases to trimming and J lost 0 bases, with 11 bases between them. Germline V CDR1 and CDR2: MNHNS, SASEGT. This CDR3 spans 14 amino acids. This chain's CDR3 is CASRQGAMNTEAFF. CDR3 in DNA: TGTGCCAGCAGGCAAGGGGCGATGAACACTGAAGCTTTCTTT.

The V gene is TRBV5-6, the J gene TRBJ2-1, with a possible D match to TRBD2 (6 bases). V lost 3 bases to trimming and J lost 3 bases, with 13 bases between them. Germline CDR1 reads SGHDT; CDR2 reads YYEEEE. The CDR3 consists of 15 residues. The CDR3, as DNA: TGTGCCAGCAGCTCTAGCGCTTCCAGCTACAATGAGCAGTTCTTC. As protein: CASSSSASSYNEQFF.

The chain employs TRBV9 and TRBJ1-4, with a possible D match to TRBD1 (5 bases). The length of the CDR3 is 15 residues. Germline CDR1 SGDLS, CDR2 YYNGEE. The V gene lost 3 bases and the J gene lost 3 bases, with 12 bases spanning the gap. The DNA for the CDR3 is TGTGCCAGCAGCGCAGGGTCGTTAGCTAATGAAAAACTGTTTTTT. It yields the protein CASSAGSLANEKLFF.

The rearrangement uses TRBV6-5 and TRBJ1-1; TRBD1 might be the D (5 bases). The germline gives CDR1 MNHEY, CDR2 SVGAGI. The CDR3 is made up of 15 amino acids. The V end lost 0 bases, the J end lost 1 base, and 9 bases lay between the germline ends. This CDR3 reads CASSYSTGENTEAFF. CDR3 nucleotides: TGTGCCAGCAGTTACTCGACGGGGGAGAACACTGAAGCTTTCTTT.

The chain couples TRBV2 to TRBJ2-3; D may be TRBD2 (6 bases). Per the germline V gene, CDR1 is SNHLY and CDR2 is FYNNEI. CDR3 length: 15 amino acids. Between the trimmed V and J ends, which lost 5 bases and 4 bases, there was a span of 16 bases. CDR3 loop: CASSRDRRGSDTQYF. The DNA for the CDR3 is TGTGCCAGCAGTCGGGACCGTCGGGGGTCAGATACGCAGTATTTT.

The rearrangement joins TRBV29-1 to TRBJ2-7; the match to TRBD2 covers 11 bases. The trim removed 5 bases at V and 0 bases at J, leaving 9 bases unmatched. Germline V gene lookup returns CDR1 SQVTM and CDR2 ANQGSEA. The CDR3 has 16 amino acids. The CDR3 region is CSVQGLAGGPSYEQYF. CDR3 sequence (DNA): TGCAGCGTTCAGGGTTTAGCGGGAGGGCCCTCCTACGAGCAGTACTTC.

The chain recombines TRBV6-1 with TRBJ2-5; 10 bases fit TRBD2. The CDR3 is made up of 14 amino acids. CDR1 MNHNS and CDR2 SASEGT come from the germline V gene. After removal of 5 bases from V and 3 bases from J, the junction contained 3 bases not matched to a gene. The CDR3 DNA sequence: TGTGCCAGCAGTCTTCTAGCGGGAGAAGAGACCCAGTACTTC. This sequence encodes CASSLLAGEETQYF.

The rearrangement joins TRBV7-9 to TRBJ2-7; D perhaps matches TRBD2 (5 bases). The CDR3 consists of 16 residues. V was clipped by 7 bases and J by 7 bases, with 26 bases between them. Germline V lookup: CDR1 SEHNR, CDR2 FQNEAQ (reference sequence). The CDR3 reads CASTSMSGSLRREQYF. CDR3 coding DNA: TGTGCCAGCACCTCAATGAGCGGTAGTCTAAGGAGAGAGCAGTACTTC.

The chain combines TRBV5-4 with TRBJ2-3; 14 bases match TRBD2. Germline values: CDR1 SGHNT, CDR2 YYREEE (reference sequence). V was pared by 1 base and J by 3 bases, with 10 bases of the junction left unmatched. The CDR3 contains 19 residues. The CDR3 is CASSLPGLAGGVSTDTQYF. The CDR3 coding sequence is TGTGCCAGCAGCTTGCCCGGACTAGCGGGAGGTGTGAGTACAGATACGCAGTATTTT.

This clone appeared a single time. The rearrangement joins TRBV10-3 to TRBJ1-5; TRBD1 is a possible D gene (6 bases). Trimming shortened V by 0 bases and J by 7 bases, and 13 bases separated the two germline ends. CDR1 is ENHRY, CDR2 SYGVKD, per germline. This CDR3 spans 15 amino acids. The DNA of the CDR3 is TGTGCCATCAGTGAGTCGGCAGGGGTAGGGCAGCCCCAGCATTTT. Translation: CAISESAGVGQPQHF.

This chain links TRBV29-1 with TRBJ2-2; 11 nucleotides match TRBD2. Losses at the gene ends were 2 bases for V and 5 bases for J; bases not matched to a gene: 7. In germline, CDR1 is SQVTM, CDR2 ANQGSEA. The CDR3 runs to 16 residues. For the CDR3, the DNA is TGCAGCGTTGAATTGACTAGCGGGATTTATACCGGGGAGCTGTTTTTT. Protein sequence: CSVELTSGIYTGELFF.

The V call is TRBV11-2, the J call TRBJ2-3, with TRBD2 matching 8 bases. Germline V gene sequence: CDR1 SGHAT, CDR2 FQNNGV. The CDR3 is made up of 17 amino acids. J gave up 6 bases and V 4 bases, and 15 bases lay outside the gene matches. CDR3 sequence: CASSSSGLAAIVDTQYF. CDR3 in DNA: TGTGCCAGCAGCTCCTCAGGACTAGCAGCTATAGTGGATACGCAGTATTTT.

The V and J genes are TRBV25-1 and TRBJ2-1, with 10 positions matching TRBD2. Germline V gene lookup returns CDR1 MGHDK and CDR2 SYGVNS. V gave up 8 bases and J gave up 3 bases; unmatched junction bases: 7. This CDR3 contains 15 residues. The DNA of the CDR3 is TGTGCCAGCGGGGGTCTAGCGGGAGACTACAATGAGCAGTTCTTC. Its protein is CASGGLAGDYNEQFF. Full variable domain (rest looked up from reference TRBV25-1 and TRBJ2-1): EADIYQTPRYLVIGTGKKITLECSQTMGHDKMYWYQQDPGMELHLIHYSYGVNSTEKGDLSSESTVSRIRTEHFPLTLESARPSHTSQYLCASGGLAGDYNEQFFGPGTRLTVL.

The chain employs TRBV10-2 and TRBJ1-2, with TRBD1 identical over 12 bases. With 6 bases clipped from V and 2 bases from J, the junction kept 4 bases outside the gene matches. CDR1 is WSHSY, CDR2 SAAADI, per germline. This CDR3 contains 15 residues. The CDR3 DNA reads TGCGCCAGCAGGGCGGGACAGGGGGCGAACTATGGCTACACCTTC. Amino acids: CASRAGQGANYGYTF.

This chain uses TRBV28 with TRBJ1-5; 11 positions match TRBD1. The CDR3 covers 21 residues. The V and J ends lost 2 bases and 4 bases, in that order; junction bases with no gene match: 19. Germline lookup yields CDR1 MDHEN and CDR2 SYDVKM. The CDR3 here is CASSLRANLWTGGLKNQPQHF. The DNA for the CDR3 is TGTGCCAGCAGTTTAAGGGCTAATCTATGGACAGGGGGCTTGAAGAATCAGCCCCAGCATTTT.

Only one count was recorded for this clone. The rearrangement joins TRBV5-1 to TRBJ1-2; 9 bases fit TRBD1. With 3 bases clipped from V and 6 bases from J, the junction kept 3 bases outside the gene matches. CDR1 is SGHRS, CDR2 YFSETQ, per germline. The length of the CDR3 is 13 residues. The DNA of the CDR3 is TGCGCCAGCAGCTCGGACAGGGGAAATGGCTACACCTTC. Amino acid sequence: CASSSDRGNGYTF.

The chain employs TRBV6-1 and TRBJ2-7; 11 bases agree with TRBD1. Unmatched junction bases numbered 7, after V lost 4 bases and J lost 2 bases. This CDR3 region has 16 residues. Germline V gives CDR1 MNHNS, CDR2 SASEGT. CDR3 nucleotides: TGTGCCAGCAGTGCTGGACAGGGGGCCTTCCCCTACGAGCAGTACTTC. Residues: CASSAGQGAFPYEQYF.

The chain combines TRBV19 with TRBJ2-1; 14 positions agree with TRBD2. The CDR3 covers 18 residues. Losses at the gene ends were 6 bases for V and 0 bases for J; bases not matched to a gene: 7. Germline CDR1 reads LNHDA; CDR2 reads SQIVND (reference sequence). The CDR3 coding sequence is TGTGCCAGTAGCAGACTAGCGGGAGGGTCCTACTCCTACAATGAGCAGTTCTTC. Its protein is CASSRLAGGSYSYNEQFF.

V and J are TRBV28 and TRBJ2-7; 7 bases align to TRBD1. Germline V gives CDR1 MDHEN, CDR2 SYDVKM. V trimming: 3 bases; J trimming: 2 bases; junction bases outside the gene matches: 10. The CDR3 loop spans 16 amino acids. CDR3 in DNA: TGTGCCAGCAGTTTCGGAGTGGGACAGCCACCCTACGAGCAGTACTTC. This sequence encodes CASSFGVGQPPYEQYF.

The chain carries TRBV4-1 and TRBJ2-5; 7 bases line up with TRBD1. The germline V gene encodes CDR1 MGHRA and CDR2 YSYEKL. This CDR3 spans 14 amino acids. After removal of 4 bases from V and 4 bases from J, the junction contained 6 bases not matched to a gene. The chain's CDR3 is CASSPRGGLETQYF. CDR3 bases: TGCGCCAGCAGCCCGAGAGGGGGCCTAGAGACCCAGTACTTC.

The chain links TRBV27 to TRBJ1-5; the D is unclear. CDR1 is MNHEY, CDR2 SMNVEV, per germline (reference sequence). The germline V and J ends were trimmed by 8 bases and 1 base, with 15 bases remaining between them. The CDR3 runs 15 residues. The CDR3 sequence: CASRKISASNQPQHF. The CDR3 bases are TGTGCCAGCCGGAAGATTAGCGCGAGCAATCAGCCCCAGCATTTT.

The chain couples TRBV5-1 to TRBJ1-5; D is possibly TRBD1 (6 bases). CDR1 is SGHRS and CDR2 is YFSETQ in the germline V gene. This CDR3 comprises 14 residues. Between the trimmed V and J ends, which lost 4 bases and 3 bases, there was a span of 11 bases. As DNA, the CDR3 is TGCGCCAGCAGCCTGACAGGCCTCAATCAGCCCCAGCATTTT. Protein sequence: CASSLTGLNQPQHF.

The chain couples TRBV19 to TRBJ2-1; 7 nucleotides agree with TRBD1. The CDR3 length is 15 residues. CDR1 and CDR2 from the germline V gene are LNHDA and SQIVND (reference sequence). Unmatched junction bases numbered 4, after V lost 3 bases and J lost 2 bases. This CDR3 reads CASSIRTGAYNEQFF. DNA for the CDR3: TGTGCCAGTAGTATTAGGACAGGCGCCTACAATGAGCAGTTCTTC.

J is TRBJ2-1 and V is TRBV5-1; 8 bases are shared with TRBD2. J lost 2 bases, V lost 4 bases, and 5 bases had no gene match. Looked up from germline, CDR1 is SGHRS and CDR2 is YFSETQ. CDR3 length equals 15 residues. In DNA form, the CDR3 reads TGCGCCAGCAGCATAAGTAGCGGGACCTACAATGAGCAGTTCTTC. Residues: CASSISSGTYNEQFF.

The chain combines TRBV27 with TRBJ2-3; no clear D. This CDR3 spans 15 amino acids. Trimming pared 3 bases from V and 2 bases from J, leaving 12 bases between. The germline gives CDR1 MNHEY, CDR2 SMNVEV (reference sequence). The DNA of the CDR3 is TGTGCCAGCAGTTTCCTTGGGCAGAACACAGATACGCAGTATTTT. It yields the protein CASSFLGQNTDTQYF.